This TCR beta chain was captured by sequencing in a study of cytomegalovirus exposure and HLA in healthy donors. Whole-study results and caveats: DRB1 showed the most TCR associations and HLA-C the fewest in a later analysis, as rates varied by HLA locus. About 90% or about 30% of the time was how often most TCR beta V segments were productive, according to an earlier analysis.

Worth noting for this clone: Its target is not known.

The PCR had 60 Vbeta and 13 Jbeta primers. Here immunoSEQ multiplex PCR was the method, and the copy in TCRdb shows in-frame clones only, minus some. This sample's clone table lists 100,000 to 150,000 clones. CDR1 is SEHNR and CDR2 is FQNEAQ in the germline V gene (reference sequence). Trimming cost V 5 bases and J 9 bases; bases outside gene matches: 11. The length of the CDR3 is 15 residues. Specimen: PBMCs. The sequence was obtained from a man aged 40-49 years in good health and CMV-seronegative. The J gene is TRBJ2-1, the V gene TRBV7-9; TRBD2 matches 9 bases. CDR3 residues: CASSIGGRGAFEQFF. CDR3 nucleotide sequence: TGTGCCAGCAGCATAGGCGGGAGGGGGGCTTTTGAGCAGTTCTTC.